The rows below give T cell receptor beta chains drawn from one sample of a study of technical replicates of blood from a handful of donors. TCRdb's copy holds only in-frame clones and misses some; the assay was immunoSEQ multiplex PCR. The sample consists of 75,000 to 95,000 clones, just under 95% of them appearing once. Specimen: T cells isolated from PBMCs. The receptors come from a human donor in good health. The CDR3 runs from the conserved cysteine through the conserved F or W.

TRBJ2-7 | TRBV5-1 | CASSRAGAQPEQYF
TRBJ2-1 | TRBV27 | CASRPQTGGSNEQFF
TRBJ1-5 | TRBV10-2 | CASTKGGYSNQPQHF
TRBJ1-1 | TRBV2 | CASISGNTEAFF
TRBJ2-7 | TRBV25-1 | CASSGTATYEQYF
TRBJ1-6 | TRBV30 | CAWSQGWLDSPLHF
TRBJ1-6 | TRBV5-1 | CASSAAGEAYNSPLHF
TRBJ1-1 | TRBV7-9 | CASSSGTGVTEAFF
TRBJ1-4 | TRBV5-1 | CASSPRGPGQGQEKLFF
TRBJ2-1 | TRBV28 | CASTGGESYNEQFF
TRBJ1-2 | TRBV5-1 | CASRHGTGDNYGYTF
TRBJ2-1 | TRBV29-1 | CSVGLGDEQFF
TRBJ1-2 | TRBV6-5 | CASSYSRTGVNYGYTF
TRBJ2-3 | TRBV29-1 | CSATSGRSDTQYF
TRBJ2-2 | TRBV4-1 | CASSQGSNTGELFF
TRBJ1-1 | TRBV6-5 | CASSYSGAMNTEAFF
TRBJ2-5 | TRBV27 | CAGGQCGPNETQYF
TRBJ2-1 | TRBV5-6 | CASSLSRRPYNEQFF
TRBJ2-7 | TRBV7-9 | CASSLGGLPDYEQYF
TRBJ2-1 | TRBV28 | CASSLDRTRDNEQFF
TRBJ1-4 | TRBV10-2 | CASTPAAGASTNEKLFF
TRBJ1-4 | TRBV5-1 | CASSRQDRGATNEKLFF
TRBJ1-3 | TRBV19 | CASSISGAGNTIYF
TRBJ2-1 | TRBV27 | CASSLAEPSYNEQFF